The sequence of this T cell receptor (beta chain) was determined in a study of regulatory T cells in long-lasting Graves disease. With respect to this clonotype: A read error is likely here: a far larger clone is one base away.

Arm-PCR with iRepertoire HTBI primers amplified the CDR3 regions for these TCR beta libraries. Using its own MiXCR run on the multiplex PCR reads, TCRdb lists one record per CDR3 protein. The repertoire includes roughly 610,000 distinct CDR3 sequences, around 17% of them detected once, and around 18% sits in the top ten. The CDR3 is made up of 15 amino acids. The germline V gene encodes CDR1 SGHDN and CDR2 FVKESK. The sample's time point: newly diagnosed GD, antithyroid drugs for less than 3 months. The TCR library used RNA extracted from PBMCs. The same data also went into a second study, on T cells in Graves' hyperthyroidism and ophthalmopathy. That study adds: The model forecast ophthalmopathy, anticipating it by a median roughly 6.5 months before onset.

This receptor was identified in a woman between 25 and 40 years old with Graves disease. Specimen: peripheral blood mononuclear cells (PBMCs), collected at new diagnosis, from a patient treated with antithyroid drugs. This rearrangement joins TRBV14 to TRBJ1-2; D remains unclear. CDR3 in amino acids: CASSFGVTTNYGCTF. CDR3 DNA sequence: TGTGCCAGCAGTTTTGGAGTTACGACCAACTATGGCTGCACCTTC.